Given below is one T cell receptor beta chain in context. Its antigen is currently not known. No much larger clonotype is one base removed from it; base qualities were not supplied. The sample comes from a study of cytomegalovirus exposure and HLA in healthy donors (dated by TCRdb to about 2017). At the level of the whole study: An earlier analysis of under 600 of the donors reported about 250 Gb of sequence data and approximately 110 million unique TCR beta sequences from some 180 million T cells. An early release covering roughly 640 HLA-typed donors comprised about 320 gigabases of sequencing data and tens of millions of unique TCR sequences. Of the approximately 400 genotyped donors, over 80% were placed in the genetic ancestry cluster associated with self-reported Caucasian donors. The study was designed to test whether signatures of past pathogen exposure could be identified by cataloging public T cell receptors. The study profiled the T cell repertoires of 500 to 800 subjects by immunosequencing and related them to cytomegalovirus serostatus. In addition to the first cohort of roughly 700 subjects, a separate validation cohort of 120 different subjects was used. The study combined high-throughput TCR immunosequencing, statistical association of individual TCRs with disease status, and machine learning to predict cytomegalovirus infection status. In a later analysis, previously published TCR beta repertoires from 550 to 700 donors were re-analyzed and high-resolution HLA genotyping was added so that TCR occurrence patterns could be studied. In the later analysis, no new phenotypic data were used to find candidate immune exposures; instead, reliance was placed on TCR beta sequences and their occurrence across donors. To decide whether each TCR beta V gene segment behaved as functional or pseudogenic, an earlier analysis of fewer than 750 of the donors relied on high-throughput TCR beta sequencing. Donor age, sex, ethnicity and CMV serostatus were compiled together with the repertoire data. In a later genetic analysis, genome-wide SNP genotypes for 398 of the 666 donors were used, and that subset was treated as a discovery cohort. All discovery cohort repertoires had been generated on a single sequencing platform. Class I and class II HLA loci were covered by the typing at four-digit resolution. Typing coverage differed by locus: A, B, C, DRB1 and DQB1 were typed in roughly 620-630 donors, DQA1 in about 550, DPA1 in 600 to 610, and DPB1 in 450 to 490. Several DR-DQ haplotypes were treated as single units for association and clustering because of strong linkage in the cohort. Among 300 to 500 genotyped donors of the cohort, an average of around 250,000 unique TCR beta nucleotide sequences was sequenced per donor, of which about 20% were non-productive. Here is what the overall study found, with its caveats: According to a later analysis, TCR association rates differed among HLA loci, with DRB1 alleles showing the most associated TCRs and HLA-C alleles showing the fewest. Because counts were too low, some 16 rarely observed V segments, including chromosome 9 orphons, were excluded from the earlier analysis of fewer than 650 of the donors. V-gene and J-gene trimming of TCR beta chains was associated with a missense DCLRE1C variant in a later genetic analysis, and the association was replicated in an independent cohort. Some IMGT-functional V segments, including TRBV6-2 and TRBV6-3, could not be distinguished by the 87-base-pair reads and were therefore excluded. Cytomegalovirus status was reported to be diagnosed by the classifier with high specificity and sensitivity in both the original and validation cohorts. A group of highly shared sequence variants was considered likely to be a technical artifact of the sequencing pipeline. Only TCR beta chains were sequenced in this cohort, and the absence of alpha or paired-chain data limited detectable features. At a false discovery rate of 0.05, a later analysis linked about 16,000 TCR beta sequences to specific HLA alleles. In a later analysis, HLA-associated TCR beta chains were found to be more clonally expanded and to have lower generation probabilities than equally common non-associated chains. Correlated functional status among segregating V segments might be attributable to linkage disequilibrium, but an unknown experimental factor could not be ruled out. It was suggested by the authors that the approach could potentially be generalized to other disease states and immunological phenotypes. Sequencing depth was assumed to be roughly uniform across donors in the presence/absence analyses, though that assumption may not hold. Because HLA typing was missing for some donors at each locus, association tests included only the typed subset. In vitro tests confirmed that a few of the cytomegalovirus-associated TCR beta chains recognize cytomegalovirus antigens. According to a later analysis, parvovirus B19, influenza, CMV and Epstein-Barr virus appeared linked to several top co-occurrence clusters. In a later genetic analysis, fewer N-insertions in productive TCRs were reported among donors in an Asian-associated ancestry cluster than the approximately 670-donor mean. Immune exposure information for the cohort was limited to CMV serostatus. The study gave a list of under 200 TCR beta chains associated with cytomegalovirus. Broadly in line with IMGT annotations, most TCR beta V segments showed up in productive rearrangements about 87% or about 30% of the time in an earlier analysis of a few hundred of the donors. When HLA alleles, especially DR and DQ, strongly co-occurred, attributing TCR associations to individual alleles was difficult. While some public TCRs were present in many individuals, most TCR sequences turned up only very rarely across donors. A further reported finding was that TCR beta sequences accurately predicted the HLA-A and HLA-B alleles for most subjects in the first cohort. In a later analysis, most CMV-associated TCR beta chains were found to appear HLA-restricted, with HLA associations seemingly driven largely by CMV exposure.

The cohort consisted of hundreds of healthy bone marrow donors. All cohort members were sampled while nominally healthy, although unrecorded immune exposures were likely present. The donor tested CMV seronegative and was one of the 352 seronegative cohort members. A peripheral blood sample was provided by each donor, and peripheral blood mononuclear cells were used for TCR beta sequencing. The Qiagen DNeasy Blood Extraction Kit was used to extract genomic DNA from the blood cell samples. The library was obtained by the immunoSEQ multiplex PCR assay. The multiplex PCR relied on a mix of 60 forward primers for TCR Vbeta segments and 13 reverse primers for TCR Jbeta segments. The CDR3 region of rearranged TCR beta genes was amplified from genomic DNA by a multiplex PCR assay. Amplified TCR beta libraries were sequenced as 87-base-pair reads on the Illumina HiSeq System. The authors' analysis ran thus. A later analysis tallied 75 million to 95 million unique TCR beta chains across the 666 repertoires, and around 12 million of those chains were shared by two or more donors. Raw reads were error-corrected and collapsed into unique sequences by a nearest-neighbor algorithm in which closely related sequences were merged to remove PCR and sequencing errors. To assign V, D and J gene segments, CDR3 sequences were aligned to IMGT reference sequences. For a sequence to be retained, at least a six-nucleotide match to both a V gene segment and a J gene segment was required. Rearrangements were called productive when the CDR3 lacked stop codons and stayed in frame with V and J; all others were non-productive. CDR3 was defined according to IMGT convention as the region running from the second conserved V-encoded cysteine to the conserved J-encoded phenylalanine. The earlier analysis of about 610 of the donors excluded any sequence lacking an unambiguous match to a single V gene segment. In an earlier analysis of about 590 of the donors, a V segment was called functional when productive rearrangements were above 56.7%, and segregating when the standard deviation between donors exceeded 5%. A statistical classification framework was built for diagnosing cytomegalovirus status from the catalog of TCR beta chain sequences. In a later analysis, TCR nucleotide sequences were compared against IMGT/GENE-DB human TR gene sequences so that V and J genes could be assigned. Using the TCRdist pipeline, a later analysis assigned CDR3 sequences along with most-parsimonious VDJ recombination scenarios. In a later analysis, every TCR beta chain was defined by the combination of its CDR3 amino acid sequence and its V-gene family, and reads without a unique V-gene family were dropped. To address suspected cross-contamination and a sequencing artifact, a later analysis removed 592 highly shared, low-generation-probability nucleotide sequences. In a later analysis, a clonal expansion index was calculated for each public chain from normalized within-repertoire ranks of inferred template counts. A later analysis computed generation probabilities with a VDJ recombination model fitted to out-of-frame rearrangements, and checked the results against IGoR. In a later analysis, TCR-TCR, TCR-HLA and TCR-CMV co-occurrence was scored with hypergeometric tests, and a repertoire-size bias correction was applied to TCR pairs. To estimate false discovery rates, a later analysis permuted the HLA or CMV assignments 20 times. In a later analysis, co-occurring TCRs were grouped using DBSCAN, with TCRdist sequence similarity added in when clustering inside HLA-allele-positive subsets. Repertoires with fewer than 30,000 or more than 120,000 public chains, plus five repertoires with anomalous nucleotide sharing, were excluded from co-occurrence clustering. TCRdb took over this immuneACCESS table, retaining in-frame rearrangements with V and J assigned. Such tables are incomplete; in checked studies, under half of the missing clones stem from an unresolved V gene, and the remainder is unexplained. D and trimming were read from the DNA, whereas the V and J calls and clone size are those reported in that table. The sample table shows about 130,000 clones, and around 8.5% are seen once. The ten largest clones capture 5.5% of the sample.

CDR1 and CDR2, per the germline V gene, are SNHLY and FYNNEI. The germline V end is reduced by 6 bases and the J end by 1 base; junction bases left unmatched: 11. Measured from the cysteine to the phenylalanine, the CDR3 is 16 residues long. Of all the DNA, just the CDR3 is kept, 48 bases in frame from base 1. The sequence links TRBV2 to TRBJ1-1; a stretch of 7 junction bases matches TRBD1. The clonotype was recovered from a man between 35 and 55 years old in good health and CMV-seronegative. Sample: PBMCs. CDR3 region: CASSPSPGTENTEAFF. The nucleotide sequence is given as TGTGCCAGCAGCCCCTCCCCCGGGACAGAGAACACTGAAGCTTTCTTT.